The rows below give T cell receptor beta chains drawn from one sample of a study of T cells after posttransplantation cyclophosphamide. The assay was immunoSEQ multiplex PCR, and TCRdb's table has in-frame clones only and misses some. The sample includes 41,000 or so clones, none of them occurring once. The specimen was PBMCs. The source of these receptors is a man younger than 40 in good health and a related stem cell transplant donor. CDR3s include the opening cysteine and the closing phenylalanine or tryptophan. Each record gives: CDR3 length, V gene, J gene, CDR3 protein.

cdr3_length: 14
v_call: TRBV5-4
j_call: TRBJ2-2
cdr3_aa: CASSPGQNTGELFF

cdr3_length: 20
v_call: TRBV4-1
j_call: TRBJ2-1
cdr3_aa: CASSQDIGLAGGPLENEQFF

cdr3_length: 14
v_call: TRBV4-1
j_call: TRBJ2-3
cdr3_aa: CASSQGQGGDTQYF

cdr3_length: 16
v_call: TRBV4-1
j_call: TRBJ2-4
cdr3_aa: CASSQDEGGFGNIQYF

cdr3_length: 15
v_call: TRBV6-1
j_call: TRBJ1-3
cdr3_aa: CASSESGGIGNTIYF

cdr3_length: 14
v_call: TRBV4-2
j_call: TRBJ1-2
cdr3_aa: CASSQGNLNYGYTF

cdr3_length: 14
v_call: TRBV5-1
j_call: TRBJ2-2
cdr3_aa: CASKGVTGTGELFF

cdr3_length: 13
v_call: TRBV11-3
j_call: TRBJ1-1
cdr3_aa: CASSRDMSTEAFF

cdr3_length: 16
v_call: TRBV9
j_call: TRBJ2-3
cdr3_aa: CASSSGPPRGTDTQYF

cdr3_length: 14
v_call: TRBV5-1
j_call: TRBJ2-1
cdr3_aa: CASSLLGPNNEQFF

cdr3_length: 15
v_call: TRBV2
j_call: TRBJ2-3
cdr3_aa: CANRLAGGQRDTQYF

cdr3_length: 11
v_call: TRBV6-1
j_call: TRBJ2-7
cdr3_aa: CASSEAGEQYF

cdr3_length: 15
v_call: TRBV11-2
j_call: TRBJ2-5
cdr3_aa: CASSPPGRGKETQYF

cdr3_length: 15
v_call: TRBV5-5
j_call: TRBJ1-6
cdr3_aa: CASSPDRAATPALHF

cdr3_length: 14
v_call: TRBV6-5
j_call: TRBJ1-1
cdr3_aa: CASSADREGTEAFF

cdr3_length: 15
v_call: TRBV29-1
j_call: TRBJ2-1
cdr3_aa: CSVGGGEGVYNEQFF

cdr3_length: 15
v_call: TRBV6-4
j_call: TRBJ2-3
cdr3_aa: CASSEQGAPTDTQYF

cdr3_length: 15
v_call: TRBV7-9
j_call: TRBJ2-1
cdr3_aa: CASSPIRHVYNEQFF

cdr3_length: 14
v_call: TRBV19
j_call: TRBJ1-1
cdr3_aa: CASSIAGAQTEAFF

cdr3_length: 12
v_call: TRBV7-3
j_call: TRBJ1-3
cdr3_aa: CASKGAGNTIYF

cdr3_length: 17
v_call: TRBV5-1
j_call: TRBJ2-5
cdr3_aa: CASSLAPSSGGQETQYF

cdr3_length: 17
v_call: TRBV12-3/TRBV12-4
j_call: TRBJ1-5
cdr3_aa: CASSLRGGAMSNQPQHF

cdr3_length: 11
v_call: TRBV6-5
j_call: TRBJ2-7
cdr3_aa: CATFDSYEQYF

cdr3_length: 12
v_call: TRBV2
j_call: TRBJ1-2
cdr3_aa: CASSEARVGYTF

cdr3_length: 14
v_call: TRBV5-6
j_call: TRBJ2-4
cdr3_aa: CASSTGTGDGIQYF

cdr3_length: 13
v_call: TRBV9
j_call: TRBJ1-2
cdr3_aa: CASSGRDSYGYTF

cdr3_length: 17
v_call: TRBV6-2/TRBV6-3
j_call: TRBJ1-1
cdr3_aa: CASRRGDRGSGYTEAFF

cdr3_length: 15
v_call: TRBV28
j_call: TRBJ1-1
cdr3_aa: CASSLARTGSTEAFF

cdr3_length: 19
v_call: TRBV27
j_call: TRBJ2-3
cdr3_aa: CASSFGVGLAGNLTDTQYF